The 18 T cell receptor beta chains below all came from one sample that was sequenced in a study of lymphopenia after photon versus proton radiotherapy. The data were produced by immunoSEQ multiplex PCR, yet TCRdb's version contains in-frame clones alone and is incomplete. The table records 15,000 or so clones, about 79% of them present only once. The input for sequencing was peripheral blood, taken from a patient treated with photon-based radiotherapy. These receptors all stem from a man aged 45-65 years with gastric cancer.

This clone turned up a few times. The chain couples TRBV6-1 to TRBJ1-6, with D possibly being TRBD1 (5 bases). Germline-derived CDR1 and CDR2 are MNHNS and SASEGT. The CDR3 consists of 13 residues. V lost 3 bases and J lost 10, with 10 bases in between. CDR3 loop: CASSELGESPLHF. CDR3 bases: TGTGCCAGCAGTGAGTTGGGGGAGTCACCCCTCCACTTT.

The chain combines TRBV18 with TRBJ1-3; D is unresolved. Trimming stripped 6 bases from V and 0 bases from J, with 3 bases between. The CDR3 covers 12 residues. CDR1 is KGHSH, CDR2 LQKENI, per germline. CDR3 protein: CASSPSGNTIYF. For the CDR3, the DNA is TGTGCCAGCTCTCCCTCTGGAAACACCATATATTTT.

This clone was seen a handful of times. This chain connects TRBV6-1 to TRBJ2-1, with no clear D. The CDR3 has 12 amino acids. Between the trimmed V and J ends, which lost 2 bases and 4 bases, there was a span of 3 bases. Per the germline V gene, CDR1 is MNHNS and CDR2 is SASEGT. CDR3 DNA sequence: TGTGCCAGCAGTGAAAGGTACAATGAGCAGTTCTTC. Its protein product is CASSERYNEQFF.

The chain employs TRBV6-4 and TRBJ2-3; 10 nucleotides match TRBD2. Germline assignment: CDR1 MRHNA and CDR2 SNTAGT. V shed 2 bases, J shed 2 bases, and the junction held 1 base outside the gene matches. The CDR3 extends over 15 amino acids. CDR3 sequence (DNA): TGTGCCAGCAGTGACAGCGGGGGGGCCACAGATACGCAGTATTTT. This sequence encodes CASSDSGGATDTQYF.

The CDR3 region is CASSVSAETQYF. The CDR3 region has the DNA TGTGCCAGTAGCGTTTCTGCTGAGACCCAGTACTTC. The chain combines TRBV19 with TRBJ2-5, with no clear D. V dropped 6 bases and J dropped 5 bases, with 10 bases sitting between them. The CDR3 sequence is 12 residues long. Germline CDR1 is LNHDA and CDR2 is SQIVND (reference sequence). Supplemented by reference TRBV19 and TRBJ2-5, the full variable domain reads DGGITQSPKYLFRKEGQNVTLSCEQNLNHDAMYWYRQDPGQGLRLIYYSQIVNDFQKGDIAEGYSVSREKKESFPLTVTSAQKNPTAFYLCASSVSAETQYFGPGTRLLVL.

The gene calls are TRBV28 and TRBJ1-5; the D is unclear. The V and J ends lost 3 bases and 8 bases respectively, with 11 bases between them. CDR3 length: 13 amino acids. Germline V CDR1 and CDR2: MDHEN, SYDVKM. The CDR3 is CASSFGVDKPQHF. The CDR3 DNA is TGTGCCAGCAGTTTTGGGGTTGATAAGCCCCAGCATTTT.

CDR3 amino acids: CASSPTTGHEKLFF. Written as DNA, the CDR3 is TGTGCCAGCTCACCCACCACCGGTCATGAAAAACTGTTTTTT. The V gene is TRBV18, the J gene TRBJ1-4, with D unclear. The CDR3 has 14 amino acids. V gave up 3 bases and J gave up 6 bases, with 11 bases separating them. Germline V gene sequence: CDR1 KGHSH, CDR2 LQKENI. Complete variable domain (other parts from reference TRBV18 and TRBJ1-4): NAGVMQNPRHLVRRRGQEARLRCSPMKGHSHVYWYRQLPEEGLKFMVYLQKENIIDESGMPKERFSAEFPKEGPSILRIQQVVRGDSAAYFCASSPTTGHEKLFFGSGTQLSVL.

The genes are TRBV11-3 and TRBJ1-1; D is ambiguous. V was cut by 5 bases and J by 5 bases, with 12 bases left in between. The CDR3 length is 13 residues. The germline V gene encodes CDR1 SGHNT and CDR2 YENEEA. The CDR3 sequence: CASSLHLGTEAFF. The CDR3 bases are TGTGCCAGCAGCCTCCATCTGGGAACTGAAGCTTTCTTT.

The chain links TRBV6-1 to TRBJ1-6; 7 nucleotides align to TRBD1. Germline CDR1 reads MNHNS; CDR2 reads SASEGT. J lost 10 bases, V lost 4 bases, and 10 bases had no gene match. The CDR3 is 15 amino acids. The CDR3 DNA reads TGTGCCAGCAGTGTTGACTCAGGGGGTAGATCACCCCTCCACTTT. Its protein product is CASSVDSGGRSPLHF.

In nucleotides, the CDR3 is TGTGCCAGCAGTACGTCTTCTCAGGGCGCGCGTGGCTACACCTTC. The encoded protein is CASSTSSQGARGYTF. This chain links TRBV6-4 with TRBJ1-2, with TRBD1 as a possible D gene (5 bases). The ends were cut back, 5 bases at V and 7 bases at J, with 20 bases in the middle. Per the germline V gene, CDR1 is MRHNA and CDR2 is SNTAGT. The CDR3 totals 15 residues.

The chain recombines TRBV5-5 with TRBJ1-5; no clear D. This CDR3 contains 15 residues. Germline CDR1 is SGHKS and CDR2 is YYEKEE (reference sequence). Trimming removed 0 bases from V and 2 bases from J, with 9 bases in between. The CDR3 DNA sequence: TGTGCCAGCAGCTTGGTTTTAGGAGGCAATCAGCCCCAGCATTTT. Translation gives CASSLVLGGNQPQHF.

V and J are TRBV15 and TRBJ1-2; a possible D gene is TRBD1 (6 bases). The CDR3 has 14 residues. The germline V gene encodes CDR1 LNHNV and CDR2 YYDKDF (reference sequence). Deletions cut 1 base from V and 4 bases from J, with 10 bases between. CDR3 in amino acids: CATSRAGVGYGYTF. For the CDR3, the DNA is TGTGCCACCAGCAGAGCAGGGGTCGGCTATGGCTACACCTTC.

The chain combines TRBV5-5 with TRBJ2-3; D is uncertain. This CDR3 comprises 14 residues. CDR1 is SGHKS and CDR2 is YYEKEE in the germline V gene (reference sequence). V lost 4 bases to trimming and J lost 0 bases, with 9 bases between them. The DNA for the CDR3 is TGTGCCAGCAGCCTTGACGGGAGCACAGATACGCAGTATTTT. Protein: CASSLDGSTDTQYF.

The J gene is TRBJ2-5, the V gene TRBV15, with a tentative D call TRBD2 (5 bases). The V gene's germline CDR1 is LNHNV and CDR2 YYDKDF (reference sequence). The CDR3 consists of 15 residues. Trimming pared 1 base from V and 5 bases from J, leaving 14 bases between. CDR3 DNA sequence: TGTGCCACCAGCAGAGGAGGGTACGTGGAGGAGACCCAGTACTTC. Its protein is CATSRGGYVEETQYF. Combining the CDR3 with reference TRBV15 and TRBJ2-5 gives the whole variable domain DAMVIQNPRYQVTQFGKPVTLSCSQTLNHNVMYWYQQKSSQAPKLLFHYYDKDFNNEADTPDNFQSRRPNTSFCFLDIRSPGLGDTAMYLCATSRGGYVEETQYFGPGTRLLVL.

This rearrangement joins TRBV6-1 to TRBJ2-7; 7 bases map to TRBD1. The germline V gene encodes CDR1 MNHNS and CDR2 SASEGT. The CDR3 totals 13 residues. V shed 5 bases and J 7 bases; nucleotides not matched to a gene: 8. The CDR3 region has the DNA TGTGCCAGCAGTACTCCGGGACAGAGGGAGCAGTACTTC. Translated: CASSTPGQREQYF.

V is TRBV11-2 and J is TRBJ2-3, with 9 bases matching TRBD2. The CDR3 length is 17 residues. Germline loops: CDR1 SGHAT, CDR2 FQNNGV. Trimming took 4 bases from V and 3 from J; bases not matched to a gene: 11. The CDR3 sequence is CASSSPLLAGRTDTQYF. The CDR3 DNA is TGTGCCAGCAGCTCCCCCTTACTAGCGGGTAGGACAGATACGCAGTATTTT.

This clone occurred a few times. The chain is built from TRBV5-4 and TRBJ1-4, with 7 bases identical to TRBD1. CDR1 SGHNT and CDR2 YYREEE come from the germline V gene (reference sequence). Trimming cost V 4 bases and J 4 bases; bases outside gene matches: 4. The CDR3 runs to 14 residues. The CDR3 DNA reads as TGTGCCAGCAGCGTTGGGACAGTTAATGAAAAACTGTTTTTT. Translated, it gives CASSVGTVNEKLFF. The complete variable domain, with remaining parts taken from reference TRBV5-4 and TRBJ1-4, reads ETGVTQSPTHLIKTRGQQVTLRCSSQSGHNTVSWYQQALGQGPQFIFQYYREEENGRGNFPPRFSGLQFPNYSSELNVNALELDDSALYLCASSVGTVNEKLFFGSGTQLSVL.

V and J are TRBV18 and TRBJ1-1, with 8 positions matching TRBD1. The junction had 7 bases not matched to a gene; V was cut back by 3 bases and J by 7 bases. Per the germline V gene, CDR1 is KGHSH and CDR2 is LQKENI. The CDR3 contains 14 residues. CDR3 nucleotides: TGTGCCAGCTCACCCGTTACAGGGGGAGGTGAAGCTTTCTTT. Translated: CASSPVTGGGEAFF.